The rows below give T cell receptor beta chains drawn from one sample of a study of shared clonotypes between healthy human individuals. Some clones are missing from TCRdb's copy, which holds only in-frame ones; the method was immunoSEQ multiplex PCR. Of around 2.1 million clones listed, about 93% are singletons. The sequencing input was naive CD8+ T cells from PBMCs. These receptors all stem from a man aged 18 to 29 in good health. Some clones in this sample may be carry-over from other donors' samples. The CDR3 runs from the conserved cysteine through the conserved F or W. D genes are given only for firm matches. Size values are once, few and many counts, or a class for expanded clones, and some rows have none.

CDR3,DNA,J,D,size,V
CASSQGREGDTEAFF,TGCGCCAGCAGCCAAGGCCGGGAGGGGGACACTGAAGCTTTCTTT,TRBJ1-1,NA,NA,TRBV4-1
CASSESTLGPVDTQYF,TGCGCCAGCAGTGAGTCGACTCTTGGACCGGTAGATACGCAGTATTTT,TRBJ2-3,NA,NA,TRBV10-1
CASSETNAAFF,TGTGCCAGTAGTGAAACCAATGCGGCTTTCTTT,TRBJ1-1,NA,NA,TRBV19
CASSSLTASGHVGELFF,TGTGCCAGCAGTTCGTTGACGGCCTCCGGTCATGTTGGGGAGCTGTTTTTT,TRBJ2-2,NA,once,TRBV27
CASSPTGYEQYF,TGTGCCAGCAGCCCGACAGGATACGAGCAGTACTTC,TRBJ2-7,NA,NA,TRBV14
CASSSRLAHTYEQYF,TGTGCCAGCAGCTCCAGACTAGCGCACACCTACGAGCAGTACTTC,TRBJ2-7,TRBD2,once,TRBV13
CSVPNQYF,TGCAGCGTCCCAAACCAGTACTTC,TRBJ2-5,NA,NA,TRBV29-1
CASSLAQGNTEAFF,TGTGCCAGCAGCTTGGCACAGGGGAACACTGAAGCTTTCTTT,TRBJ1-1,NA,NA,TRBV7-8
CASSLRQGSYEQYF,TGTGCCAGCAGTTTACGACAGGGCTCCTACGAGCAGTACTTC,TRBJ2-7,TRBD1,NA,TRBV27
CASSPSDTGELFF,TGTGCCAGCAGCCCTAGCGACACCGGGGAGCTGTTTTTT,TRBJ2-2,NA,NA,TRBV9
CASSPSQTGELFF,TGTGCCAGCAGCCCCTCCCAGACCGGGGAGCTGTTTTTT,TRBJ2-2,NA,few,TRBV7-9
CASIWLSGRWETQYF,TGTGCCAGCATTTGGCTGAGCGGGAGATGGGAGACCCAGTACTTC,TRBJ2-5,TRBD2,NA,TRBV2
CASSLAFRGLGTGELFF,TGTGCCAGCAGCTTAGCATTTCGCGGCCTTGGCACCGGGGAGCTGTTTTTT,TRBJ2-2,NA,NA,TRBV7-6
CASSLPNYEQYF,TGTGCCAGCAGTTTGCCCAACTACGAGCAGTACTTC,TRBJ2-7,NA,NA,TRBV28
CASSSTGGGQPQHF,TGTGCCAGCAGTTCGACAGGGGGCGGACAGCCCCAGCATTTT,TRBJ1-5,TRBD1,NA,TRBV27
CASSPRDREYNEQFF,TGCGCCAGCAGCCCACGGGACAGGGAATACAATGAGCAGTTCTTC,TRBJ2-1,TRBD1,NA,TRBV4-3
CASSPQPSGANVLTF,TGTGCCAGCAGCCCCCAACCCTCTGGGGCCAACGTCCTGACTTTC,TRBJ2-6,NA,once,TRBV11-2
CASNRFSGRDSYNEQFF,TGTGCCAGCAACCGATTTAGCGGGAGGGATTCCTACAATGAGCAGTTCTTC,TRBJ2-1,TRBD2,NA,TRBV7-2
CAIYPSGQGAGELFF,TGTGCCATTTACCCTTCTGGACAGGGGGCCGGGGAGCTGTTTTTT,TRBJ2-2,TRBD1,NA,TRBV2
CASSGSQGYEQYF,TGTGCCAGCAGTGGGTCGCAGGGTTACGAGCAGTACTTC,TRBJ2-7,NA,few,TRBV2
CASSPRPGLGRELFF,TGTGCCAGCAGCCCTCGGCCGGGACTAGGGAGGGAGCTGTTTTTT,TRBJ2-2,TRBD2,NA,TRBV7-2
CASRESDGAGVKTDTQYF,TGTGCCAGCAGAGAAAGCGATGGAGCGGGAGTAAAGACAGATACGCAGTATTTT,TRBJ2-3,TRBD2,NA,TRBV2
CASSEVSQGIYEQYF,TGTGCCAGCAGTGAAGTAAGTCAGGGAATCTACGAGCAGTACTTC,TRBJ2-7,NA,NA,TRBV2
CASSRSSYNEQFF,TGTGCCAGTAGTCGTAGCTCCTACAATGAGCAGTTCTTC,TRBJ2-1,NA,NA,TRBV19
CASGTTGTGGEARTEAFF,TGTGCTAGTGGCACAACCGGGACAGGGGGCGAGGCCCGCACTGAAGCTTTCTTT,TRBJ1-1,TRBD1,NA,TRBV12-5
CASSLTENTEAFF,TGTGCCAGCAGCTTGACAGAAAACACTGAAGCTTTCTTT,TRBJ1-1,NA,few,TRBV5-6
CASSSLSTNEKLFF,TGCGCCAGCAGCTCGCTCTCAACTAATGAAAAACTGTTTTTT,TRBJ1-4,NA,NA,TRBV4-1